A single sample gave rise to the 30 T cell receptor beta chains below, sequenced in a study of blood T cell repertoires in COVID-19. The method was immunoSEQ multiplex PCR; TCRdb's version includes in-frame clones alone and lacks a portion of them. The sample lists hundreds of thousands of clones; around 80% were seen once. The specimen sequenced was PBMCs or T cells enriched from blood (not recorded which). Source of these receptors: a young man with acute COVID-19.

This clone was observed a handful of times. The rearrangement uses TRBV19 and TRBJ1-2; possible D gene TRBD1, 6 bases. Looked up from germline, CDR1 is LNHDA and CDR2 is SQIVND (reference sequence). CDR3 size: 13 residues. V was trimmed by 7 bases and J by 1 base, leaving 10 bases between them. The DNA for the CDR3 is TGTGCCAGTAAACCACAGGGTAACTATGGCTACACCTTC. It specifies CASKPQGNYGYTF.

This clone has a handful of counts. The chain has TRBV28 and TRBJ2-7; maybe TRBD1 (6 bases). The CDR3 is 13 amino acids. Trimming took 7 bases from V and 3 from J, leaving 13 bases between them. CDR1 and CDR2 from the germline V gene are MDHEN and SYDVKM. This CDR3 is CASTGGQNYEQYF. Here the CDR3 DNA reads TGTGCCAGCACCGGAGGACAGAACTACGAGCAGTACTTC.

This clone was detected only once. V is TRBV19 and J is TRBJ1-2; 8 nucleotides line up with TRBD1. The CDR3 loop spans 16 amino acids. V shed 2 bases and J 1 base; nucleotides not matched to a gene: 6. CDR1 LNHDA and CDR2 SQIVND come from the germline V gene (reference sequence). CDR3 sequence reads: CASSIPGQGLNYGYTF. As DNA, the CDR3 is TGTGCCAGTAGTATACCTGGACAGGGCCTTAACTATGGCTACACCTTC.

This chain connects TRBV4-2 to TRBJ2-5, with TRBD2 matching 13 bases. CDR1 and CDR2 from the germline V gene are LGHNA and YNFKEQ. Trimming removed 0 bases from V and 3 bases from J; junction bases left unmatched: 4. CDR3 size: 17 residues. CDR3 nucleotide sequence: TGTGCCAGCAGCCAAGATTCAGGACTAGCGGGGGAAGAGACCCAGTACTTC. Its protein product is CASSQDSGLAGEETQYF.

About this clone: One end of the junction fails to match germline, which may point to a read error. This rearrangement joins TRBV2 to TRBJ2-5; 8 bases are a match to TRBD2. Germline CDR1 and CDR2: SNHLY and FYNNEI. The CDR3 is 19 residues long. CDR3 loop: CASSESPLSGGPYHETQYF. The DNA for the CDR3 is TGTGCCAGCAGTGAGTCCCCCCTATCGGGGGGGCCCTACCATGAGACCCAGTACTTC.

For this clone: At the DNA level, this CDR3 is encoded by other sequences in the same sample as well. The rearrangement uses TRBV6-5 and TRBJ1-4, with D uncertain. CDR1 MNHEY and CDR2 SVGAGI come from the germline V gene. The CDR3 consists of 14 residues. The V gene lost 3 bases and the J gene lost 0 bases, with 5 bases spanning the gap. CDR3 sequence reads: CASSYLATNEKLFF. The CDR3 region has the DNA TGTGCCAGCAGTTATCTTGCAACTAATGAAAAACTGTTTTTT.

The chain carries TRBV7-9 and TRBJ2-7, with a weak D call TRBD2 (5 bases). The germline V and J ends were trimmed by 2 bases and 4 bases, with 21 bases remaining between them. The CDR3 runs to 17 residues. CDR1 and CDR2 (germline): SEHNR, FQNEAQ (reference sequence). In DNA form, the CDR3 reads TGTGCCAGCAGCTTACACGCACTAGGACTGGGGTTATACGAGCAGTACTTC. Protein: CASSLHALGLGLYEQYF.

The chain has TRBV5-1 and TRBJ1-1; 7 nucleotides align to TRBD1. In germline, CDR1 is SGHRS, CDR2 YFSETQ. CDR3 length: 15 amino acids. Unmatched junction bases numbered 7, after V lost 5 bases and J lost 0 bases. CDR3 sequence (DNA): TGCGCCAGCAGGTTAGGGGACAGCTTGAACACTGAAGCTTTCTTT. Residues: CASRLGDSLNTEAFF.

The V call is TRBV3-1 (or the pseudogene TRBV3-2), the J call TRBJ1-4, with 7 bases aligning to TRBD1. Germline-derived CDR1 and CDR2 are LGHDT and YNNKEL (reference sequence). Losses at the gene ends were 5 bases for V and 5 bases for J; bases not matched to a gene: 5. The CDR3 runs 14 residues. The CDR3, as DNA: TGTGCCAGCAGCTTCCCAGGGGGGAATGAAAAACTGTTTTTT. Its protein product is CASSFPGGNEKLFF.

V gene TRBV28 combines with J gene TRBJ2-1; D might be TRBD2 (6 bases). Trimming pared 8 bases from V and 5 bases from J, leaving 16 bases between. The CDR3 is 14 amino acids. Germline V lookup: CDR1 MDHEN, CDR2 SYDVKM. The CDR3 loop is CASLGRGRNNEQFF. Written as DNA, the CDR3 is TGTGCCAGCCTGGGGCGGGGTCGCAACAATGAGCAGTTCTTC.

DNA for the CDR3: TGTGCCAGTAGTCCGCGGACAGGGCTCGGCCCTGAAGCTTTCTTT. As protein: CASSPRTGLGPEAFF. The J gene is TRBJ1-1, the V gene TRBV19; 8 bases match TRBD1. Unmatched junction bases numbered 11, after V lost 5 bases and J lost 6 bases. The CDR3 totals 15 residues. The V gene's germline CDR1 is LNHDA and CDR2 SQIVND (reference sequence).

V and J are TRBV11-2 and TRBJ2-1; 13 nucleotides line up with TRBD2. The CDR3 covers 17 residues. Germline values: CDR1 SGHAT, CDR2 FQNNGV. V dropped 3 bases and J dropped 5; count of bases not matched to a gene: 7. CDR3: CASSLRTGTSGDNEQFF. CDR3 bases: TGTGCCAGCAGCTTGAGAACCGGGACTAGCGGGGACAATGAGCAGTTCTTC.

The chain uses TRBV5-5 and TRBJ1-1, with D perhaps matching TRBD1 (5 bases). This CDR3 contains 14 residues. Germline CDR1 and CDR2: SGHKS and YYEKEE (reference sequence). Trimming left V 2 bases short and J 0 bases short, with 8 bases between. CDR3: CASSLGVLNTEAFF. The CDR3 coding sequence is TGTGCCAGCAGCTTAGGGGTTTTGAACACTGAAGCTTTCTTT. Variable domain in full (rest from reference TRBV5-5 and TRBJ1-1): DAGVTQSPTHLIKTRGQQVTLRCSPISGHKSVSWYQQVLGQGPQFIFQYYEKEERGRGNFPDRFSARQFPNYSSELNVNALLLGDSALYLCASSLGVLNTEAFFGQGTRLTVV.

V is TRBV7-9 and J is TRBJ1-2, with TRBD1 matching over 7 bases. Trimming cost V 5 bases and J 8 bases; bases outside gene matches: 5. The CDR3 has 12 residues. Germline CDR1 reads SEHNR; CDR2 reads FQNEAQ (reference sequence). In nucleotides, the CDR3 is TGTGCCAGCAGCGCGACAGGGCGAGGCTACACCTTC. Translated, it gives CASSATGRGYTF.

V usage is TRBV27 and J usage is TRBJ1-2; 10 bases are shared with TRBD1. Germline V gives CDR1 MNHEY, CDR2 SMNVEV (reference sequence). V was pared by 2 bases and J by 6 bases, with 6 bases of the junction left unmatched. There are 15 residues in the CDR3. The CDR3 loop reads CASSLGTGEGHGYTF. The DNA for the CDR3 is TGTGCCAGCAGTTTAGGGACAGGGGAGGGGCATGGCTACACCTTC.

At least ten counts were recorded for this clone. The CDR3 DNA sequence: TGTGCCAGCAGCTTAGCGGGGGGGTTCACCGGGGAGCTGTTTTTT. It specifies CASSLAGGFTGELFF. This chain connects TRBV11-2 to TRBJ2-2, with 8 bases that match TRBD2. V dropped 1 base and J dropped 4; count of bases not matched to a gene: 2. The CDR3 has 15 amino acids. Germline values: CDR1 SGHAT, CDR2 FQNNGV.

This sequence joins TRBV12-3 or TRBV12-4 and TRBJ1-3, with D possibly being TRBD1 (6 bases). The CDR3 extends over 13 amino acids. V was pared by 5 bases and J by 4 bases, with 9 bases between. The CDR3 DNA reads as TGTGCCAGCAGTGAAGGACAGGGAAACACCATATATTTT. Translated: CASSEGQGNTIYF.

This sequence joins TRBV10-2 and TRBJ2-7, with 9 bases that match TRBD1. The germline gives CDR1 WSHSY, CDR2 SAAADI. The V and J ends lost 9 bases and 5 bases, in that order; junction bases with no gene match: 8. The CDR3 totals 13 residues. The CDR3 region has the DNA TGCGCCAGTTGGGACAGGGTTGGCCACGAGCAGTACTTC. This sequence encodes CASWDRVGHEQYF.

The chain is built from TRBV7-6 and TRBJ2-5, with D possibly matching TRBD2 (5 bases). V lost 0 bases and J lost 13, with 12 bases in between. This CDR3 spans 12 amino acids. CDR1 and CDR2 (germline): SGHVS, FNYEAQ. CDR3 coding DNA: TGTGCCAGCAGCTTAGCGGTGAGGGTTCCGTACTTC. Protein product: CASSLAVRVPYF.

J is TRBJ1-6 and V is TRBV6-5; 7 nucleotides line up with TRBD1. From germline, CDR1 is MNHEY and CDR2 SVGAGI. Unmatched junction bases numbered 1, after V lost 4 bases and J lost 4 bases. The CDR3 consists of 14 residues. This CDR3 reads CASSSGQYNSPLHF. Here the CDR3 DNA reads TGTGCCAGCAGTTCGGGACAGTATAATTCACCCCTCCACTTT.

This clone appeared many times. The chain carries TRBV5-4 and TRBJ1-6; D is unclear. Germline CDR1 SGHNT, CDR2 YYREEE (reference sequence). This CDR3 is built from 15 residues. V was shortened by 0 bases and J by 6 bases, with 10 bases between the two germline ends. For the CDR3, the DNA is TGTGCCAGCAGCTTGGGGGAGAGTTTTAATTCACCCCTCCACTTT. It specifies CASSLGESFNSPLHF.

The chain combines TRBV6-4 with TRBJ2-1, with TRBD2 as a possible D gene (7 bases). Germline CDR1 is MRHNA and CDR2 is SNTAGT. This CDR3 contains 15 residues. V was cut by 5 bases and J by 4 bases, with 15 bases left in between. In DNA form, the CDR3 reads TGTGCCAGCAGTCATGAGGGGGGGGGATACAATGAGCAGTTCTTC. Encoded protein: CASSHEGGGYNEQFF.

Only a few counts were recorded for this clone. The chain joins TRBV5-1 to TRBJ1-1; unclear D gene. The CDR3 loop spans 11 amino acids. The V end lost 0 bases, the J end lost 8 bases, and 5 bases lay between the germline ends. Germline values: CDR1 SGHRS, CDR2 YFSETQ. CDR3 in DNA: TGCGCCAGCAGCTTGGGGCGGGAAGCTTTCTTT. It yields the protein CASSLGREAFF. Supplemented by reference TRBV5-1 and TRBJ1-1, the full variable domain reads KAGVTQTPRYLIKTRGQQVTLSCSPISGHRSVSWYQQTPGQGLQFLFEYFSETQRNKGNFPGRFSGRQFSNSRSEMNVSTLELGDSALYLCASSLGREAFFGQGTRLTVV.

The rearrangement uses TRBV6-4 and TRBJ2-1, with 12 bases aligning to TRBD2. V shed 0 bases and J 4 bases; nucleotides not matched to a gene: 4. CDR3 length equals 17 residues. In germline, CDR1 is MRHNA, CDR2 SNTAGT. CDR3: CASSDSSTSGGYNEQFF. CDR3 in DNA: TGTGCCAGCAGTGACTCCAGTACTAGCGGGGGGTACAATGAGCAGTTCTTC.

The chain uses TRBV19 and TRBJ2-4; TRBD2 is a possible D gene (6 bases). CDR3 length: 13 residues. V was cut by 8 bases and J by 1 base, with 9 bases left in between. CDR1 and CDR2 from the germline V gene are LNHDA and SQIVND (reference sequence). The CDR3 DNA follows: TGTGCCAGTGAGGAGGGGGCCAAAAACATTCAGTACTTC. Its translation is CASEEGAKNIQYF.

In nucleotides, the CDR3 is TGTGCTAGTGGTCAAGCGGGGGGTGAGCAGTTCTTC. It codes for CASGQAGGEQFF. The gene calls are TRBV12-5 and TRBJ2-1, with TRBD2 identical over 9 bases. The length of the CDR3 is 12 residues. J was trimmed by 9 bases and V by 5 bases; bases with no gene match: 2. CDR1 is LGHNT and CDR2 is FRNRAP in the germline V gene.

The chain links TRBV2 to TRBJ1-6; 10 bases map to TRBD1. The germline CDR1 and CDR2 sequences are SNHLY and FYNNEI. V shed 3 bases, J shed 7 bases, and the junction held 9 bases outside the gene matches. This CDR3 has 17 residues. In DNA form, the CDR3 reads TGTGCCAGCAGTGACCCGGGACAGGGGTCTGGGAATTCACCCCTCCACTTT. Residues: CASSDPGQGSGNSPLHF.

The CDR3 DNA reads TGTGCCAGCACCGGGACAGGGGGCGGCGGCTACGAGCAGTACTTC. Amino acid sequence: CASTGTGGGGYEQYF. The chain couples TRBV27 to TRBJ2-7; 12 positions match TRBD1. CDR1 MNHEY and CDR2 SMNVEV come from the germline V gene (reference sequence). CDR3 length equals 15 residues. Trimming took 7 bases from V and 3 from J; bases not matched to a gene: 7.

This clone was seen just once. V gene TRBV2 combines with J gene TRBJ1-4; no clear D. CDR3 length: 13 residues. V dropped 3 bases and J dropped 17 bases, with 19 bases sitting between them. Germline loops: CDR1 SNHLY, CDR2 FYNNEI. The CDR3 DNA follows: TGTGCCAGCAGTGACCGGACTGGCTTTAAAACATTTTTT. It yields the protein CASSDRTGFKTFF.

V gene TRBV6-4 combines with J gene TRBJ2-5; 7 bases fit TRBD1. With 4 bases clipped from V and 2 bases from J, the junction kept 7 bases outside the gene matches. Germline V lookup: CDR1 MRHNA, CDR2 SNTAGT. The CDR3 spans 15 residues. The CDR3 region has the DNA TGTGCCAGCAGTGTCGGGACAGAACATCAAGAGACCCAGTACTTC. This encodes CASSVGTEHQETQYF.